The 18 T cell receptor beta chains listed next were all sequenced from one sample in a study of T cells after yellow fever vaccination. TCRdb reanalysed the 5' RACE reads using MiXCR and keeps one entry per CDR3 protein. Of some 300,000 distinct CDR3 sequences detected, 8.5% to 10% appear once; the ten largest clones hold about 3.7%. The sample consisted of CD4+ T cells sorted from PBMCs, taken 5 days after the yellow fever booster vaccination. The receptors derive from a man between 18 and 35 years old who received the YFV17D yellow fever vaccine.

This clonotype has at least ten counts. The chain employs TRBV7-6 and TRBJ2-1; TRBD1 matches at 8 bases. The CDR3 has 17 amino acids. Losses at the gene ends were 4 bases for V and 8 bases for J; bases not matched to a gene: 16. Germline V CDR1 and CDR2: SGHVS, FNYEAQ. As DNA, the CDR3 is TGTGCCAGCAGCTCCCCTTATGTAGGACAGGGTAGTGATGAGCAGTTCTTC. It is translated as CASSSPYVGQGSDEQFF. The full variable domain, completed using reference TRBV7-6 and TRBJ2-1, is GAGVSQSPRYKVTKRGQDVALRCDPISGHVSLYWYRQALGQGPEFLTYFNYEAQQDKSGLPNDRFSAERPEGSISTLTIQRTEQRDSAMYRCASSSPYVGQGSDEQFFGPGTRLTVL.

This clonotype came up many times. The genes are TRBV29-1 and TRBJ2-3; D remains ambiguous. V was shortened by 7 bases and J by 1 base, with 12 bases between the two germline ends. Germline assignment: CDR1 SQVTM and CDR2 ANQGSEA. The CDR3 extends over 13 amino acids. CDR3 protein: CSAAVRGTDTQYF. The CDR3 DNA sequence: TGCAGCGCCGCCGTGCGCGGCACAGATACGCAGTATTTT.

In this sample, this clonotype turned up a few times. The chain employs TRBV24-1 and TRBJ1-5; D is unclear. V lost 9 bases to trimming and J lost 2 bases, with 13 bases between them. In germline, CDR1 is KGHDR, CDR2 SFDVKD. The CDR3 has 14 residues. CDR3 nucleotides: TGTGCCACCCAGATTAATGGAGGCAATCAGCCCCAGCATTTT. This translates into CATQINGGNQPQHF.

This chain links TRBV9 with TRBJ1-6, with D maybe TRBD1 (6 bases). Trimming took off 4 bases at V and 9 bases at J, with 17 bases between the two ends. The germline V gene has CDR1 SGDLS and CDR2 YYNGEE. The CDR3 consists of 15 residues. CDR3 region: CASSFGPGQRSPLHF. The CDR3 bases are TGTGCCAGCAGCTTTGGGCCCGGACAGCGTTCACCCCTCCACTTT.

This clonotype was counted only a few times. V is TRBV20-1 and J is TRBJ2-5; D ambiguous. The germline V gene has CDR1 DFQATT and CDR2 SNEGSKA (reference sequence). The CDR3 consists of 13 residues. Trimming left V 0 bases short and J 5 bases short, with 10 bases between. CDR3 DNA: TGCAGTGCTAGAGATCCGGGTGGCGAGACCCAGTACTTC. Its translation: CSARDPGGETQYF.

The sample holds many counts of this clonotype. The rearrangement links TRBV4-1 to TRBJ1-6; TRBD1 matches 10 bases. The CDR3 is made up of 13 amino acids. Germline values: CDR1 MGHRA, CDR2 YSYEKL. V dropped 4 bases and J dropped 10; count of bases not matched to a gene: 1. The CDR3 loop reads CASSRDRGSPLHF. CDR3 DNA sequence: TGCGCCAGCAGCCGGGACAGGGGATCACCCCTCCACTTT.

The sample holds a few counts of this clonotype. The CDR3 is CASSYPSGTAKNIQYF. The CDR3 nucleotides are TGTGCCAGCAGTTACCCCTCCGGGACAGCGAAAAACATTCAGTACTTC. This chain connects TRBV6-2 or TRBV6-3 to TRBJ2-4; TRBD1 aligns across 7 bases. Trimming at V came to 2 bases and at J to 4 bases, leaving 8 bases not matched to a gene. This CDR3 is 16 amino acids long. CDR1 and CDR2 from the germline V gene are MNHEY and SVGEGT.

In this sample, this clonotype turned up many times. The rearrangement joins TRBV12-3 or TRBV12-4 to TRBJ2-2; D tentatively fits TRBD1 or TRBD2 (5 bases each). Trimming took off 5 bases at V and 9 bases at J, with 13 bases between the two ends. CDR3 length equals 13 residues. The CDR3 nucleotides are TGTGCCAGCAGTGCTGACGAGGGGAGGGAGCTGTTTTTT. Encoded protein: CASSADEGRELFF.

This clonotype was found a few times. The CDR3 nucleotides read TGTGCCAGCAGCTCCGGTCGGGTAGCGGGACACAATGAGCAGTTCTTC. Amino acids: CASSSGRVAGHNEQFF. The rearrangement links TRBV7-8 to TRBJ2-1; 8 bases match TRBD2. The J segment lost 5 bases and the V segment lost 4 bases, leaving 10 bases of the junction unmatched. The CDR3 spans 16 residues. Germline V lookup: CDR1 SGHVS, CDR2 FQNEAQ.

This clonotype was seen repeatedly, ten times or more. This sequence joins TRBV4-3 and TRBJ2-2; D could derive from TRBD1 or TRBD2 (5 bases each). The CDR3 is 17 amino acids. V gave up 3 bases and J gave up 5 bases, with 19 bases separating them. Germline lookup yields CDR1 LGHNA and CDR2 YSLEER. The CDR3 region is CASSQTVGPVGTGELFF. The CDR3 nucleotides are TGCGCCAGCAGCCAGACCGTGGGACCCGTTGGAACCGGGGAGCTGTTTTTT.

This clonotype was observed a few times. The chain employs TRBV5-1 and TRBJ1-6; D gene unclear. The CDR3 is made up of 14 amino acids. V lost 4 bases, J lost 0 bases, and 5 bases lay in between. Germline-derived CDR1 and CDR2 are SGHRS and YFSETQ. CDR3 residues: CASSGGSYNSPLHF. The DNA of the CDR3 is TGCGCCAGCAGCGGAGGCTCCTATAATTCACCCCTCCACTTT.

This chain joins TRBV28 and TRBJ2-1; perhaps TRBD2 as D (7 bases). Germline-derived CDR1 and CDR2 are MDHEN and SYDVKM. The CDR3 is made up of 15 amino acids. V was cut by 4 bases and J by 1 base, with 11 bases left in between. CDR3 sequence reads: CASSWGGLSYNEQFF. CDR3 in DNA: TGTGCCAGCAGTTGGGGGGGGCTATCCTACAATGAGCAGTTCTTC. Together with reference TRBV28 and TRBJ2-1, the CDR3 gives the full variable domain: DVKVTQSSRYLVKRTGEKVFLECVQDMDHENMFWYRQDPGLGLRLIYFSYDVKMKEKGDIPEGYSVSREKKERFSLILESASTNQTSMYLCASSWGGLSYNEQFFGPGTRLTVL.

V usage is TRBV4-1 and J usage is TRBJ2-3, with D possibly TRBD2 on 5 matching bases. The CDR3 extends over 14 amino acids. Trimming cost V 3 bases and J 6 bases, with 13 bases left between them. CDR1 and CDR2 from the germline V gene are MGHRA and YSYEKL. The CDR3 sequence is CASSQVTSDDTQYF. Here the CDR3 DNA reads TGCGCCAGCAGCCAGGTTACTAGTGACGATACGCAGTATTTT.

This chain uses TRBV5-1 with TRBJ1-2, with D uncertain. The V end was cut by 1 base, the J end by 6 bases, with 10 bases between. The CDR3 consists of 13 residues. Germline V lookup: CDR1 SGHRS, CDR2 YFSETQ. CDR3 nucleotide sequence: TGCGCCAGCAGCTTGCGAAAGGAAAATGGCTACACCTTC. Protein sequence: CASSLRKENGYTF.

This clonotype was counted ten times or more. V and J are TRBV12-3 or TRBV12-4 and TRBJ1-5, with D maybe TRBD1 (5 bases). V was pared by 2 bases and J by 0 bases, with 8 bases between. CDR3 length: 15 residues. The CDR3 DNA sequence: TGTGCCAGCAGTTTACTGGGGGGTAGCAATCAGCCCCAGCATTTT. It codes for CASSLLGGSNQPQHF.

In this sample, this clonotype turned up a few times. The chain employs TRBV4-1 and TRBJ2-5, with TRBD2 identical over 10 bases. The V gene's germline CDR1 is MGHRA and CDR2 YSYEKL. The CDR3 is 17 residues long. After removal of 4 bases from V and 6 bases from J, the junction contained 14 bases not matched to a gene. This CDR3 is CASSPPRAAGGPKTQYF. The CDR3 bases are TGCGCCAGCAGCCCCCCTCGTGCAGCGGGGGGGCCAAAGACCCAGTACTTC.

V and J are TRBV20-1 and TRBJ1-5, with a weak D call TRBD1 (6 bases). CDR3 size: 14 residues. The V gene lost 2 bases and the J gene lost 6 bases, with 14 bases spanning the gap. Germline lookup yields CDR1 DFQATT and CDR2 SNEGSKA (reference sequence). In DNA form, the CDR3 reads TGCAGTGCTAGACCGGTACAGGGAGGTCAGCCCCAGCATTTT. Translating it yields CSARPVQGGQPQHF.

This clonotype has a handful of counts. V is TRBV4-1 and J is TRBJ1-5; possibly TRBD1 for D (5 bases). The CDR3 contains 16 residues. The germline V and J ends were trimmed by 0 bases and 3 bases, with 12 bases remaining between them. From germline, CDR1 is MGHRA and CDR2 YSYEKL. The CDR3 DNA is TGCGCCAGCAGCCAAGATTTACGGACAACCAATCAGCCCCAGCATTTT. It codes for CASSQDLRTTNQPQHF.